The source of this TCR beta chain is a study of glioma-infiltrating T cells. Study conclusions and caveats: Tissue-blood divergence was below expectation in non-neoplastic patients, above in gliomas.

Using RNA template, CDR3s of TCR alpha and beta were amplified with iRepertoire arm-PCR. Tissue mRNA or PBMC total RNA, about 90-400 ng, went into one-step reverse transcription and amplification. TCRdb passed the multiplex PCR reads through MiXCR, listing each CDR3 protein once. The sample has fewer than 200,000 distinct CDR3 sequences; around 32% are singletons. The CDR3 has 16 amino acids. CDR1 and CDR2 (germline): WSHSY, SAAADI. After removal of 3 bases from V and 4 bases from J, the junction contained 10 bases not matched to a gene. This clonotype was counted only a few times. Antigen specificity is unknown.

The sequence was collected from a human donor with low-grade glioma or glioblastoma, undergoing nonglioma brain surgery, or in good health (not recorded which). The genes are TRBV10-2 and TRBJ2-5; 8 bases match TRBD2. The sequenced material came from glioma tissue, nonneoplastic brain tissue, or PBMCs (not recorded which). Here the CDR3 DNA reads TGCGCCAGCAGTGATCCCATCGGGGCGGGAGGAGAGACCCAGTACTTC. Its protein product is CASSDPIGAGGETQYF.